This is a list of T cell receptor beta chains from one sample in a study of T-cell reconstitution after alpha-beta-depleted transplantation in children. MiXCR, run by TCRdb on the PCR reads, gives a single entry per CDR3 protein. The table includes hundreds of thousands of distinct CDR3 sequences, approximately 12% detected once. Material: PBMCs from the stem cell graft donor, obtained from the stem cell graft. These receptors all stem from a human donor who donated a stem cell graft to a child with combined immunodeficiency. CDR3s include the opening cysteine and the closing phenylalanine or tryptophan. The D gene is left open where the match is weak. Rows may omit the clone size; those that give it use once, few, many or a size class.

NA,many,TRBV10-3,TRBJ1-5,TGTGCCATCAGTGGGGGGGATCAGCCCCAGCATTTT,CAISGGDQPQHF
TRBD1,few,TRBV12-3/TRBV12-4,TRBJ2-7,TGTGCCAGCAGCAGAAGGGGGCAACAAAGCGAGCAGTACTTC,CASSRRGQQSEQYF
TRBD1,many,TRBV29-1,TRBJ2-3,TGCAGCGTTGACAGGTCAGGGGGACCGGATACGCAGTATTTT,CSVDRSGGPDTQYF
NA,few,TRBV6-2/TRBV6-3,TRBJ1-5,TGTGCCAGCAGGGAAGAAGGGGAGTATCAGCCCCAGCATTTT,CASREEGEYQPQHF
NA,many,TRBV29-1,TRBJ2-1,TGCAGCGTTGAAGTCCAGTTTGGGAATGAGCAGTTCTTC,CSVEVQFGNEQFF
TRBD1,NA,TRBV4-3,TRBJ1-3,TGCGCCAGCAGCCAAGAAGACAGGGGTGCAGGAAACACCATATATTTT,CASSQEDRGAGNTIYF
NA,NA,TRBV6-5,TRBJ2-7,TGTGCCAGCAGGAGTACAGCCCCCTACGAGCAGTACTTC,CASRSTAPYEQYF
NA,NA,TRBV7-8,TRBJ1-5,TGTGCCAGCAGCTTAATGAACAGGGAAGGCAATCAGCCCCAGCATTTT,CASSLMNREGNQPQHF
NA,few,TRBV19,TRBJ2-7,TGTGCCAGTAGTAGGAACAGGCTCTACGAGCAGTACTTC,CASSRNRLYEQYF
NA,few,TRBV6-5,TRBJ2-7,TGTGCCAGCAGTTACTCATCCGGACCCTACGAGCAGTACTTC,CASSYSSGPYEQYF
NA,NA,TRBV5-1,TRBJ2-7,TGCGCCAGCAGCTTGAGTCAGGTCGGGTTCTCCTACGAGCAGTACTTC,CASSLSQVGFSYEQYF
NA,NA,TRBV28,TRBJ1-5,TGTGCCAGCAGTTTCTGGGGCAATCAGCCCCAGCATTTT,CASSFWGNQPQHF
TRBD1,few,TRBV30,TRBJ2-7,TGTGCCTGGAGTGTCGAAGAGGGGGCCGAGCAGTACTTC,CAWSVEEGAEQYF
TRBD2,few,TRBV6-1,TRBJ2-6,TGTGCCAGGCCGGTAGCGGGTCATGTAAACAGCTCTGGGGCCAACGTCCTGACTTTC,CARPVAGHVNSSGANVLTF
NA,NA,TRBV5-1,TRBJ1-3,TGCGCCAGTTCCCAAGAGTTGATCGGAAACACCATATATTTT,CASSQELIGNTIYF
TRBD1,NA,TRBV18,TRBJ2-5,TGTGCCAGCTCACCAGTGACAGGGCTGGAAGAGACCCAGTACTTC,CASSPVTGLEETQYF
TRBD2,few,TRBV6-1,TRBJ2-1,TGTGCCAGCAGAATAGCGGGAGCAGTAACTGAGCAGTCTTTC,CASRIAGAVTEQSF
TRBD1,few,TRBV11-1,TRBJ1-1,TGTGCCAGCAGCGACCCCCCGGGACAGGGAAGGACCCTAAACACTGAAGCTTTCTTT,CASSDPPGQGRTLNTEAFF
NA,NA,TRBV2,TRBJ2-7,TGTGCCAGCAGTGAGGGCAGGGGGGGGAACGAGCAGTACTTC,CASSEGRGGNEQYF
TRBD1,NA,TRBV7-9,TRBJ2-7,TGTGCCAGCAGCTTTTATCCGACAGGGGTGTACGAGCAGTACTTC,CASSFYPTGVYEQYF
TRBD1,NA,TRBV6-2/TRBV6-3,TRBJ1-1,TGTGCCAGCAGTTCCCTGGGACAGGGGGCAAGTGGTGACACTGAAGCTTTCTTT,CASSSLGQGASGDTEAFF
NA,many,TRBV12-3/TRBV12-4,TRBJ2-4,TGTGCCAGCAGTTTAGGAAGGGGCAAAAACATTCAGTACTTC,CASSLGRGKNIQYF
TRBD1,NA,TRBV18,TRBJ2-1,TGTGCCAGCTCACACTTTCCGGGACAGGGGGGTAAAAATGAGCAGTTCTTC,CASSHFPGQGGKNEQFF
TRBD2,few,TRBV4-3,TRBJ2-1,TGCGCCAGCAGCCAAGGGGTTTCGAGCGGGAAGTACAATGAGCAGTTCTTC,CASSQGVSSGKYNEQFF
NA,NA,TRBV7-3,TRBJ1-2,TGTGCCAGCAGCTTAAGCTGGAACAGATATTATGGCTACACCTTC,CASSLSWNRYYGYTF
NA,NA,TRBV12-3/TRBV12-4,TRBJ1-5,TGTGCCAGCAGTCGCGACAGGAATCAGCCCCAGCATTTT,CASSRDRNQPQHF
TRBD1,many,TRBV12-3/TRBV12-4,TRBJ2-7,TGTGCCAGCAGTTCCGACAGGGGCGCTTCGTACGAGCAGTACTTC,CASSSDRGASYEQYF
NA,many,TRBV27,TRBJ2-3,TGTGCCAGCAGTTTATCACCTTCAGATACGCAGTATTTT,CASSLSPSDTQYF
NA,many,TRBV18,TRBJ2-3,TGTGCCAGCTCACTCGAGGGAGATACGCAGTATTTT,CASSLEGDTQYF
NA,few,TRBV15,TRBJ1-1,TGTGCCACCAGCACCCTAGGACGGGAGGACACTGAAGCTTTCTTT,CATSTLGREDTEAFF
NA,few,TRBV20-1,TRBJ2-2,TGCAGTGCTAGGCGCGAGGGCAGGGTGGTTTTAACCGGGGAGCTGTTTTTT,CSARREGRVVLTGELFF
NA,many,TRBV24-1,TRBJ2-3,TGTGCCACCAGTGATTTATCCAGCAAAACAGATACGCAGTATTTT,CATSDLSSKTDTQYF
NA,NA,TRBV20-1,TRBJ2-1,TGCAGTGCTAGAGATATCAACCGGGACCCACCTGAGCAGTTCTTC,CSARDINRDPPEQFF